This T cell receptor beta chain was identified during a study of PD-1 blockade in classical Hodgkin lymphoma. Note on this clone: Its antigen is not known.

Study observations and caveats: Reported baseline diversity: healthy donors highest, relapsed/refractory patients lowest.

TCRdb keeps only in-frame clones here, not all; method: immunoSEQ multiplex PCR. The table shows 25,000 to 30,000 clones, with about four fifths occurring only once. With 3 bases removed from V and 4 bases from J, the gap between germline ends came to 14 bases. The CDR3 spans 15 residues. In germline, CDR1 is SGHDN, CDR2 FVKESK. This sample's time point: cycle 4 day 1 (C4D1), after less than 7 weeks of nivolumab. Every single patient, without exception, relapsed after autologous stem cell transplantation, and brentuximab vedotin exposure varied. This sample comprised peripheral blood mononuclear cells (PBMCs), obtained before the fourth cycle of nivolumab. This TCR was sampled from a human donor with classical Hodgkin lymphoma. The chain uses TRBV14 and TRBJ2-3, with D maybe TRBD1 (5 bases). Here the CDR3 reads CASSHPAGNADTQYF. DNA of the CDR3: TGTGCCAGCAGCCATCCGGCAGGGAATGCAGATACGCAGTATTTT.